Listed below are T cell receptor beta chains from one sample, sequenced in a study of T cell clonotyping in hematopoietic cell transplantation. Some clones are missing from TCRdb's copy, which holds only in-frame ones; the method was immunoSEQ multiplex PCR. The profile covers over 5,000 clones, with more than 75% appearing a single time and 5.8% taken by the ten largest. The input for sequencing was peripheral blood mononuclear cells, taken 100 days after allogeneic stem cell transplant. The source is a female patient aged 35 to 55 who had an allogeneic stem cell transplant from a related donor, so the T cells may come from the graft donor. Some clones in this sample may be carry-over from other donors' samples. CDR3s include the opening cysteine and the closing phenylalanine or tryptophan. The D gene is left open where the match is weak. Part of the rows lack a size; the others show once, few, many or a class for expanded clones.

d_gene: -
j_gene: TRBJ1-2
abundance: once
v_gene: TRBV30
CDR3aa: CAWSRQSGGYTF
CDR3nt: TGTGCCTGGAGTCGGCAGTCGGGTGGCTACACCTTC

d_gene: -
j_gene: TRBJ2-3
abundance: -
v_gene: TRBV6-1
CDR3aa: CASTLLPGRSDTQYF
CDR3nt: TGTGCCAGCACTCTCCTACCCGGGAGATCAGATACGCAGTATTTT

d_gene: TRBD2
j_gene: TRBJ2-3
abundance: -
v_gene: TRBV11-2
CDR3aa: CASSSHGTSGSSDDTQYF
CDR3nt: TGTGCCAGCAGCTCCCACGGGACTAGCGGGAGTAGTGATGATACGCAGTATTTT

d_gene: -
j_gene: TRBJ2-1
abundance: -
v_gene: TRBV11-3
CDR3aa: CASSLDYGTYNEQFF
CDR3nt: TGTGCCAGCAGCTTAGATTACGGGACCTACAATGAGCAGTTCTTC

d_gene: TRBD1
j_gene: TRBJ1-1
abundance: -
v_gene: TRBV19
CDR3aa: CASVKTRGLGTEAFF
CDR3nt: TGTGCCAGTGTCAAGACCAGGGGGTTGGGCACTGAAGCTTTCTTT

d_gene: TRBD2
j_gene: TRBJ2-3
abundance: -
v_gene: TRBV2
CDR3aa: CASTPSGRGGTQYF
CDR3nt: TGTGCCAGCACTCCAAGCGGGAGAGGAGGTACGCAGTATTTT

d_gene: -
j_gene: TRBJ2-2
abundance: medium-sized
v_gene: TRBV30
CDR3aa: CAWKGVSDTGELFF
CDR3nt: TGTGCCTGGAAGGGAGTCAGTGACACCGGGGAGCTGTTTTTT

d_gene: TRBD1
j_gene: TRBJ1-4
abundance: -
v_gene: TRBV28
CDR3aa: CASSSPGGAGEKLFF
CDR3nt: TGTGCCAGCAGTTCCCCAGGGGGCGCGGGTGAAAAACTGTTTTTT

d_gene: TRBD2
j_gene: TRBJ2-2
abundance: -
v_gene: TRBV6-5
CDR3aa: CASSFRTSGSGELFF
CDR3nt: TGTGCCAGCAGTTTTAGGACTAGCGGGAGCGGGGAGCTGTTTTTT

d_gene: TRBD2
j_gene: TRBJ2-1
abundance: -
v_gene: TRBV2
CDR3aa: CASSRTSGGYNEQFF
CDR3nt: TGTGCCAGCAGTCGGACTAGCGGGGGGTACAATGAGCAGTTCTTC

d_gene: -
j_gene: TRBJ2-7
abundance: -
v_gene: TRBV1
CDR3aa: CTSSQDSDPTHYEQYF
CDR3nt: TGCACCAGCAGCCAAGACTCGGACCCAACGCACTACGAGCAGTACTTC